Shown below are 14 T cell receptor beta chains from a single sample sequenced in a study of T cell repertoires in cytomegalovirus infection. In TCRdb, the reads were re-called with MiXCR into one record per CDR3 protein. The sample consists of roughly 250,000 distinct CDR3 sequences, roughly an eighth of them appearing once. Source material: PBMCs. These receptors originate from a human donor in good health (CMV status not recorded). Some clones in this sample may be carry-over from other donors' samples.

The chain is built from TRBV2 and TRBJ1-2; TRBD1 matches at 7 bases. The length of the CDR3 is 15 residues. V gave up 3 bases and J gave up 3 bases; unmatched junction bases: 7. Germline assignment: CDR1 SNHLY and CDR2 FYNNEI. Written as DNA, the CDR3 is TGTGCCAGCAGTGATTCAATAGGGACAGACTATGGCTACACCTTC. Protein: CASSDSIGTDYGYTF.

This clonotype was seen many times. This chain joins TRBV7-2 and TRBJ1-1, with D maybe TRBD1 (6 bases). Germline CDR1 reads SGHTA; CDR2 reads FQGNSA. V lost 3 bases to trimming and J lost 0 bases, with 8 bases between them. This CDR3 comprises 14 residues. The CDR3 reads CASSLDSMNTEAFF. CDR3 coding DNA: TGTGCCAGCAGCTTGGACAGCATGAACACTGAAGCTTTCTTT.

The chain couples TRBV12-3 or TRBV12-4 to TRBJ2-5; weak D call: TRBD1 (6 bases). The germline V and J ends were trimmed by 1 base and 7 bases, with 10 bases remaining between them. The CDR3 runs to 13 residues. The CDR3 region is CASSLGTVGTQYF. DNA for the CDR3: TGTGCCAGCAGTTTAGGGACAGTGGGGACCCAGTACTTC.

In this sample, this clonotype turned up a few times. The V gene is TRBV6-2 or TRBV6-3, the J gene TRBJ2-7; perhaps D is TRBD1 or TRBD2 (6 bases each). The CDR3 is 18 amino acids. CDR1 MNHEY and CDR2 SVGEGT come from the germline V gene. Deletions cut 6 bases from V and 4 bases from J, with 28 bases between. CDR3 amino acids: CASRAGGWGAPTPYEQYF. The CDR3 DNA follows: TGTGCCAGCAGAGCCGGAGGTTGGGGGGCCCCCACCCCGTACGAGCAGTACTTC.

This clonotype came up many times. CDR3 DNA: TGTGCCAGCAGCTTCGGAGGGGGTACAGATACGCAGTATTTT. Residues: CASSFGGGTDTQYF. This chain joins TRBV7-2 and TRBJ2-3; D possibly matches TRBD1 or TRBD2 (6 bases each). The V gene's germline CDR1 is SGHTA and CDR2 FQGNSA. The length of the CDR3 is 14 residues. Trimming removed 3 bases at V and 3 bases at J, with 10 bases between.

This clonotype was seen repeatedly, ten times or more. The CDR3 region is CSVAHKGNSPLHF. In nucleotides, the CDR3 is TGCAGCGTAGCTCACAAGGGGAATTCACCCCTCCACTTT. V gene TRBV29-1 combines with J gene TRBJ1-6, with a possible D match to TRBD1 (5 bases). Trimming shortened V by 6 bases and J by 7 bases, and 13 bases separated the two germline ends. Germline V gene lookup returns CDR1 SQVTM and CDR2 ANQGSEA. The CDR3 extends over 13 amino acids. The full variable domain, in which reference TRBV29-1 and TRBJ1-6 provide the parts outside the CDR3, is SAVISQKPSRDICQRGTSLTIQCQVDSQVTMMFWYRQQPGQSLTLIATANQGSEATYESGFVIDKFPISRPNLTFSTLTVSNMSPEDSSIYLCSVAHKGNSPLHFGNGTRLTVT.

This clonotype was recorded a few times. V usage is TRBV6-5 and J usage is TRBJ1-1, with D perhaps matching TRBD1 (5 bases). Germline V lookup: CDR1 MNHEY, CDR2 SVGAGI. V was shortened by 4 bases and J by 4 bases, with 19 bases between the two germline ends. This CDR3 comprises 16 residues. The chain's CDR3 is CASSSKLKQASTEAFF. The CDR3 nucleotides read TGTGCCAGCAGTTCCAAACTTAAACAGGCTAGCACTGAAGCTTTCTTT.

The chain recombines TRBV19 with TRBJ1-2; 10 nucleotides line up with TRBD1. The CDR3 covers 15 residues. V shed 1 base, J shed 8 bases, and the junction held 7 bases outside the gene matches. The V gene's germline CDR1 is LNHDA and CDR2 SQIVND (reference sequence). Here the CDR3 DNA reads TGTGCCAGTAGTATAGGCGCCGAGACAGGGGGCGGCTACACCTTC. Translated, it gives CASSIGAETGGGYTF.

The V and J genes are TRBV20-1 and TRBJ2-7; TRBD1 is a possible D gene (5 bases). The CDR3 runs 13 residues. Trimming took 2 bases from V and 3 from J, leaving 11 bases between them. Germline V CDR1 and CDR2: DFQATT, SNEGSKA (reference sequence). The CDR3 nucleotides read TGCAGTGCTAGAAGTCCCCAGGGCTACGAGCAGTACTTC. This gives the protein CSARSPQGYEQYF.

This clonotype showed up many times. The chain has TRBV7-2 and TRBJ2-7; 11 nucleotides match TRBD2. Losses at the gene ends were 2 bases for V and 3 bases for J; bases not matched to a gene: 6. The germline CDR1 and CDR2 sequences are SGHTA and FQGNSA. This CDR3 region has 16 residues. CDR3 sequence (DNA): TGTGCCAGCAGCTTAAAACTAGCGGGAGATGGCTACGAGCAGTACTTC. Protein: CASSLKLAGDGYEQYF.

This clonotype was picked up many times. The rearrangement links TRBV6-6 to TRBJ2-3; 12 bases agree with TRBD2. The CDR3 has 17 amino acids. Germline CDR1 reads MNHNY; CDR2 reads SVGAGI (reference sequence). Trimming took 6 bases from V and 6 from J; bases not matched to a gene: 13. Here the CDR3 reads CASRGSWTSGEVDTQYF. CDR3 DNA sequence: TGTGCCAGCAGGGGCTCCTGGACTAGCGGGGAGGTTGATACGCAGTATTTT.

This clonotype was seen a few times. CDR3 protein: CSVSGTSGRGQFF. As DNA, the CDR3 is TGCAGCGTTTCCGGGACTAGCGGGAGGGGGCAGTTCTTC. The chain has TRBV29-1 and TRBJ2-1; TRBD2 matches 16 bases. The germline V gene encodes CDR1 SQVTM and CDR2 ANQGSEA. CDR3 length: 13 amino acids. The junction had 4 bases not matched to a gene; V was cut back by 5 bases and J by 12 bases.

CDR3 in amino acids: CASSYFEGQVGEQYF. The CDR3 nucleotides are TGTGCCAGCAGTTACTTCGAAGGACAGGTGGGCGAGCAGTACTTC. This sequence joins TRBV6-2 or TRBV6-3 and TRBJ2-7; 7 nucleotides agree with TRBD1. The CDR3 runs to 15 residues. The germline CDR1 and CDR2 sequences are MNHEY and SVGEGT. V lost 1 base, J lost 6 bases, and 9 bases stayed unmatched.

This clonotype has only a few counts. The J gene is TRBJ2-3, the V gene TRBV25-1; weak D call: TRBD2 (6 bases). This CDR3 has 13 amino acids. Per the germline V gene, CDR1 is MGHDK and CDR2 is SYGVNS. V lost 8 bases and J 6 bases, leaving 15 bases between the germline ends. The CDR3 coding sequence is TGTGCCAGCGGAGACGGGGGTAGGGATACGCAGTATTTT. Encoded protein: CASGDGGRDTQYF.